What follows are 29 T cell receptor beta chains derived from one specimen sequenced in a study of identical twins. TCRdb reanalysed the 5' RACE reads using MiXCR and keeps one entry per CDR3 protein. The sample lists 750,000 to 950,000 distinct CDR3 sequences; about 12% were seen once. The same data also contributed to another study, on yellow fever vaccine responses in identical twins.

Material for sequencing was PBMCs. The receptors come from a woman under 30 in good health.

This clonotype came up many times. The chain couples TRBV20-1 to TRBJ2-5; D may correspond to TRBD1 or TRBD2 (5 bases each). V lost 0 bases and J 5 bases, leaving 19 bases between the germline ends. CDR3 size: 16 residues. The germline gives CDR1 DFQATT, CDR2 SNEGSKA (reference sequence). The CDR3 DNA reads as TGCAGTGCTAGAGATCAGGGACCACGACAGTGGGAGACCCAGTACTTC. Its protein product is CSARDQGPRQWETQYF.

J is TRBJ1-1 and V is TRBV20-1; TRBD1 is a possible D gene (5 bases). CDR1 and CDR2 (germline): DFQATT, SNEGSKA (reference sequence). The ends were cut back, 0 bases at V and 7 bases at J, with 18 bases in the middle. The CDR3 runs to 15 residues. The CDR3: CSAREGTPGGDEAFF. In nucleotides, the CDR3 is TGCAGTGCTAGAGAAGGGACTCCCGGAGGGGATGAAGCTTTCTTT.

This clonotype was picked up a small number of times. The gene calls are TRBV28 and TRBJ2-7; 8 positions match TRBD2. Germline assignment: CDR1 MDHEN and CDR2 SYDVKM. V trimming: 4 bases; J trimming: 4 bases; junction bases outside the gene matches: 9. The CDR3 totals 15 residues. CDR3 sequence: CASSSPGGPIYEQYV. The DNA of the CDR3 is TGTGCCAGCAGTTCCCCGGGGGGGCCGATATACGAGCAGTACGTC.

CDR3 nucleotides: TGTGCCAGCCGCCTATTTTCCAGTAACGCCGGGGAGCTGTTTTTT. Its protein product is CASRLFSSNAGELFF. V and J are TRBV6-1 and TRBJ2-2; D not resolved. From germline, CDR1 is MNHNS and CDR2 SASEGT. Trimming shortened V by 8 bases and J by 6 bases, and 19 bases separated the two germline ends. The CDR3 contains 15 residues.

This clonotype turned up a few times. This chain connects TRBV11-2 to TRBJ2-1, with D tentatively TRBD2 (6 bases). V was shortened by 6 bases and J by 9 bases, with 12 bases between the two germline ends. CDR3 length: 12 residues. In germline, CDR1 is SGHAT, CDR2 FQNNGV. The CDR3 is CASRPVGGEQFF. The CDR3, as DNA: TGTGCCAGCAGACCGGTGGGGGGTGAGCAGTTCTTC.

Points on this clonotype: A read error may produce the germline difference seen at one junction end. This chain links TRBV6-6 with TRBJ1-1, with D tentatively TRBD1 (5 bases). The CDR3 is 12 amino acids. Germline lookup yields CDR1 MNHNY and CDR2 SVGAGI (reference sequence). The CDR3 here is CANSYGGAEAFF. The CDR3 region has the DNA TGTGCCAACAGTTACGGGGGGGCTGAAGCTTTCTTT.

The CDR3 sequence is CASSQVAVGDTQYF. The CDR3 DNA is TGTGCCAGCAGCCAAGTGGCGGTGGGAGATACGCAGTATTTT. V and J are TRBV14 and TRBJ2-3, with D unclear. The germline gives CDR1 SGHDN, CDR2 FVKESK. V lost 1 base, J lost 5 bases, and 10 bases lay in between. This CDR3 contains 14 residues.

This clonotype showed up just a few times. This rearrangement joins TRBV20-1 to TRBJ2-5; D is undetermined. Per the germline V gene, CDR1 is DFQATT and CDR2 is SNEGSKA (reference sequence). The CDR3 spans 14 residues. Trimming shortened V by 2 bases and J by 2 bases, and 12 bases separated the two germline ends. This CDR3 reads CSARTRRIQETQYF. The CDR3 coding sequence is TGCAGTGCTAGAACCAGACGGATACAAGAGACCCAGTACTTC.

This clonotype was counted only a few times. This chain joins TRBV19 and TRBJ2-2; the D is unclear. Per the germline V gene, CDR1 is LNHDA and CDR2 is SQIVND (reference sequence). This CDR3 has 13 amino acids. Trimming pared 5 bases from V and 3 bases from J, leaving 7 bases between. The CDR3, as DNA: TGTGCCAGTAGTCCCCGCCACACCGGGGAGCTGTTTTTT. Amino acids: CASSPRHTGELFF.

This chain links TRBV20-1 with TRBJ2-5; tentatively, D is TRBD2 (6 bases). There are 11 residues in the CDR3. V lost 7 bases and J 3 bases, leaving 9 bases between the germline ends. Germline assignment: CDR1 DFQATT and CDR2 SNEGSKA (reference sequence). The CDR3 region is CSGGDKETQYF. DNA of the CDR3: TGCAGTGGGGGGGATAAAGAGACCCAGTACTTC.

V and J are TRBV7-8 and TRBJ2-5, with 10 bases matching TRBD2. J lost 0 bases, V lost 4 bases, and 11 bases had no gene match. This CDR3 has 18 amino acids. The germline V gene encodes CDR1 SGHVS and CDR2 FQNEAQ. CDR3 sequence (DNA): TGTGCCAGCAGCTGGGGTTTACTAGCGGGGTATCACCAAGAGACCCAGTACTTC. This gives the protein CASSWGLLAGYHQETQYF.

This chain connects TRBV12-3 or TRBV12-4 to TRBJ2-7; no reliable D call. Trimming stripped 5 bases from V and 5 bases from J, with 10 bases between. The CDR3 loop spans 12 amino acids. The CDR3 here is CASSPSRHEQYF. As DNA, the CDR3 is TGTGCCAGCAGTCCTTCCCGACACGAGCAGTACTTC.

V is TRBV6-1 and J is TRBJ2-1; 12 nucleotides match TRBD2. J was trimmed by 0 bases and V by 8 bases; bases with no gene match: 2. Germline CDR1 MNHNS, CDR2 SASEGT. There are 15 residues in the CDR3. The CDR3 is CASRTSGNSYNEQFF. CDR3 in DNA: TGTGCCAGCCGGACTAGCGGGAACTCCTACAATGAGCAGTTCTTC.

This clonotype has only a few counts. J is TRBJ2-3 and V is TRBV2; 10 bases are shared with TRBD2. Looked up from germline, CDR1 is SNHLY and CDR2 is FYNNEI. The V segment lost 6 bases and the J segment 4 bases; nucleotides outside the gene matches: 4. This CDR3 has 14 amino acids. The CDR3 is CASRKSGGADTQYF. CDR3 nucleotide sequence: TGTGCCAGCAGGAAGAGCGGGGGGGCAGATACGCAGTATTTT.

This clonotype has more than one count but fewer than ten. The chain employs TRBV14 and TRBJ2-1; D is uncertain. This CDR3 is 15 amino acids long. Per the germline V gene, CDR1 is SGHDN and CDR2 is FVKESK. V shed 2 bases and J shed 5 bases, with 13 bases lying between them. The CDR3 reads CASSQTLPVNNEQFF. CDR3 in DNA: TGTGCCAGCAGCCAAACTCTGCCGGTTAACAATGAGCAGTTCTTC.

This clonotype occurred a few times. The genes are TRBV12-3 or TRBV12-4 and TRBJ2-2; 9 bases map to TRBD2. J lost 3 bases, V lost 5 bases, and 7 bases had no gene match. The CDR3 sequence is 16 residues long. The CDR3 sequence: CASSPRLAEYTGELFF. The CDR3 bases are TGTGCCAGCAGTCCAAGACTAGCGGAGTACACCGGGGAGCTGTTTTTT.

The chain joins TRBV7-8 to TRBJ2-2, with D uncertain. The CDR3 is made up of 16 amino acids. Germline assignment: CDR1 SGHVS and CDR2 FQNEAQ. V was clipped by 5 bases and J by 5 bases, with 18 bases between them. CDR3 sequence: CASSLGYLVDTGELFF. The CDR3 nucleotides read TGTGCCAGCAGCCTAGGGTACCTAGTCGATACCGGGGAGCTGTTTTTT.

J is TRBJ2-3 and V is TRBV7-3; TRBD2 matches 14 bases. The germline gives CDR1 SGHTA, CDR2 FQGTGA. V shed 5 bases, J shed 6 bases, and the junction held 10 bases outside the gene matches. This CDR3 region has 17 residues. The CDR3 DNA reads TGTGCCAGCAGCCCACGACTAGCGGGAGGGCGATGGGATACGCAGTATTTT. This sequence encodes CASSPRLAGGRWDTQYF.

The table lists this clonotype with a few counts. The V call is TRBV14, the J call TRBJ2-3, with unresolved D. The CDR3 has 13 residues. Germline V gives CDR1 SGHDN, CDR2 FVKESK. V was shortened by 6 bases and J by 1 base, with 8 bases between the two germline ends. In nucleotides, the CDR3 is TGTGCCAGCAGGGAACATGGCACAGATACGCAGTATTTT. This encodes CASREHGTDTQYF.

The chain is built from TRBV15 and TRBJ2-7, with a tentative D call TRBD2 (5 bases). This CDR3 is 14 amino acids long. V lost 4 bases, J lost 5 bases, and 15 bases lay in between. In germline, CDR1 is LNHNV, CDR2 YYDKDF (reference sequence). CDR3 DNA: TGTGCCACCAGCACCCGGACGGGGTTCCACGAGCAGTACTTC. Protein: CATSTRTGFHEQYF.

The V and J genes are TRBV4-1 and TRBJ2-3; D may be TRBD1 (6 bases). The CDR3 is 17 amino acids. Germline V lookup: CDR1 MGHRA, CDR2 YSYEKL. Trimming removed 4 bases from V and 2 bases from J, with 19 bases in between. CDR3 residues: CASSRGRAGVTTDTQYF. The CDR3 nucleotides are TGCGCCAGCAGCCGCGGCAGGGCAGGGGTGACCACAGATACGCAGTATTTT.

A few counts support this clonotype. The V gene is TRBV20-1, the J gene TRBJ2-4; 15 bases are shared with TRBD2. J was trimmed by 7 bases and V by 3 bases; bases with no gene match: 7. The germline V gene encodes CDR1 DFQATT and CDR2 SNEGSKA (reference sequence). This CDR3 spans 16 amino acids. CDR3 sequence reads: CSARVGLAGGRNIQYF. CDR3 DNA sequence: TGCAGTGCTAGGGTAGGACTAGCGGGGGGGAGGAACATTCAGTACTTC.

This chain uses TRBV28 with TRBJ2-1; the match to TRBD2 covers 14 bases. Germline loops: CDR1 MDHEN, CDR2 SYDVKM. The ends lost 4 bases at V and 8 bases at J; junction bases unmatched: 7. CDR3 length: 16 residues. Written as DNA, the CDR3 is TGTGCCAGCAGTTCCCTGGGACTAGCGGGAGTAGATGAGCAGTTCTTC. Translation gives CASSSLGLAGVDEQFF.

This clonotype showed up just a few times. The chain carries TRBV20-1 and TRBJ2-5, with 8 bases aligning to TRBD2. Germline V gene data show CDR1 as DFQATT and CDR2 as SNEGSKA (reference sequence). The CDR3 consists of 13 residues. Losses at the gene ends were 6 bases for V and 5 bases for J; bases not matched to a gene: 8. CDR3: CSARGGPEETQYF. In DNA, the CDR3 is TGCAGTGCCCGCGGGGGGCCTGAGGAGACCCAGTACTTC.

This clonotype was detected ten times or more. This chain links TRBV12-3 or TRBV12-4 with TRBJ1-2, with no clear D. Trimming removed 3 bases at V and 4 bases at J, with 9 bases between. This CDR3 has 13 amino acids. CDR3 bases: TGTGCCAGCAGTTTGGTCAGGTCCTATGGCTACACCTTC. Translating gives CASSLVRSYGYTF.

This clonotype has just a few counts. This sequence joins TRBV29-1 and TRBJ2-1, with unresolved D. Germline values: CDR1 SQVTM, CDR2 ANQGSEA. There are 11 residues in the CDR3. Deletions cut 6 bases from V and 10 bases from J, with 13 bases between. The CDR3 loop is CSVSTAGEQFF. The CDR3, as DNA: TGCAGCGTCTCCACCGCCGGAGAGCAGTTCTTC.

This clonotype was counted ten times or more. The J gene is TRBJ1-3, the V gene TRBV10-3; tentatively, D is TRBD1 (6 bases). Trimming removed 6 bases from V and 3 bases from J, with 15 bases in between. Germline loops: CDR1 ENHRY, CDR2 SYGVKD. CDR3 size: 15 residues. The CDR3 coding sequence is TGTGCCATCAGCTCGAGGGGGGACTTTGGAAACACCATATATTTT. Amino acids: CAISSRGDFGNTIYF.

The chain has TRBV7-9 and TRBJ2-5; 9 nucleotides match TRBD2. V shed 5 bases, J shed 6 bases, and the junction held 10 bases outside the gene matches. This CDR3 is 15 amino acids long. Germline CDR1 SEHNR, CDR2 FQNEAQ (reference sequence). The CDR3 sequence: CASSSPRTSVQTQYF. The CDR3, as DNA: TGTGCCAGCAGCAGCCCGCGGACTAGCGTGCAGACCCAGTACTTC.

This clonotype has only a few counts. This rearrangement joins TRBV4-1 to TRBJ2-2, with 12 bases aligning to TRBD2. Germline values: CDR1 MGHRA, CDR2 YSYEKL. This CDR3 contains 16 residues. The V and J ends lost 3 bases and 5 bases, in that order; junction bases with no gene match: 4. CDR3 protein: CASSHLAGGPTGELFF. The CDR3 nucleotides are TGCGCCAGCAGCCACCTAGCGGGAGGGCCAACCGGGGAGCTGTTTTTT.